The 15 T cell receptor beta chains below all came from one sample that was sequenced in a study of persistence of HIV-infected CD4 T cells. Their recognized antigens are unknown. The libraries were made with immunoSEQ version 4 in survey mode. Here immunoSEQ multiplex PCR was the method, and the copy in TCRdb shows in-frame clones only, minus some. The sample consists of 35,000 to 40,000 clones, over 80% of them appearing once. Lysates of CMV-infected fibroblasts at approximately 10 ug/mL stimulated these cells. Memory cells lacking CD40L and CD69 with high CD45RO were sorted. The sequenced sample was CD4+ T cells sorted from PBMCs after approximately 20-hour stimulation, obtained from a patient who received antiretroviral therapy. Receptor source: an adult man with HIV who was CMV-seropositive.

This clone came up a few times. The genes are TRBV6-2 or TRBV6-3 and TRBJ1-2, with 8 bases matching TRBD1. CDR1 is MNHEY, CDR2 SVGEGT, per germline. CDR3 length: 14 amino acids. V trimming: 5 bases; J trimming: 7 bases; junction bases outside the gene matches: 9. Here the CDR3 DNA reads TGTGCCAGCAGTCCGGGACAGGTTACGGGTGGCTACACCTTC. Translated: CASSPGQVTGGYTF.

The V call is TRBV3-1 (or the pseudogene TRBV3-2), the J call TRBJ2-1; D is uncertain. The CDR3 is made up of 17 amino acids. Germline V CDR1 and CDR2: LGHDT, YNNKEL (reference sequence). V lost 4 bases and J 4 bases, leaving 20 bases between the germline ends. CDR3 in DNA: TGTGCCAGCAGCCCTGGCGGTATAAACCGAGTATACAATGAGCAGTTCTTC. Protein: CASSPGGINRVYNEQFF.

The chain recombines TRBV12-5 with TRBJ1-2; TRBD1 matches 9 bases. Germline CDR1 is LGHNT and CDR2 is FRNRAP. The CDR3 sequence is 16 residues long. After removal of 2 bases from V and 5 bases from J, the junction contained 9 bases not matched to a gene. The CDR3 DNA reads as TGTGCTAGTGGTTTGCACACAGGGGGCGCAGAATATGGCTACACCTTC. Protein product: CASGLHTGGAEYGYTF.

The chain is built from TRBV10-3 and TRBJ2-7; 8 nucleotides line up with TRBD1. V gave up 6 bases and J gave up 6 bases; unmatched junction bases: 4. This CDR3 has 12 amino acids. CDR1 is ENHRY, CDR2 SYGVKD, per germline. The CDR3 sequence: CAIRDREREQYF. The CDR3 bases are TGTGCCATCAGGGACAGGGAACGCGAGCAGTACTTC.

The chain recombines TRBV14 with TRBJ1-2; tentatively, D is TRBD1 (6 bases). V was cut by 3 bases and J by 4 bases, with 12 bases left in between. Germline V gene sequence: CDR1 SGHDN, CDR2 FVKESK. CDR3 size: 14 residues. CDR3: CASSQIQGGYGYTF. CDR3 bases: TGTGCCAGCAGCCAGATACAGGGCGGCTATGGCTACACCTTC.

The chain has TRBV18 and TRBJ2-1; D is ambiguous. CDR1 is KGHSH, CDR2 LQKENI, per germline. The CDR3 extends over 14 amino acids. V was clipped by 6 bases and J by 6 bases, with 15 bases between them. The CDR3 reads CASSPGRVGNEQFF. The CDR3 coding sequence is TGTGCCAGCTCGCCCGGACGAGTAGGCAATGAGCAGTTCTTC.

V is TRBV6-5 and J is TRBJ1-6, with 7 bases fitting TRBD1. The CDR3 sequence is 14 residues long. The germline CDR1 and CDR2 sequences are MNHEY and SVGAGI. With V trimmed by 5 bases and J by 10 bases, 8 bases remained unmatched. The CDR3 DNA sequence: TGTGCCAGCAGTCAGAATAGGGGGCGGTCACCCCTCCACTTT. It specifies CASSQNRGRSPLHF.

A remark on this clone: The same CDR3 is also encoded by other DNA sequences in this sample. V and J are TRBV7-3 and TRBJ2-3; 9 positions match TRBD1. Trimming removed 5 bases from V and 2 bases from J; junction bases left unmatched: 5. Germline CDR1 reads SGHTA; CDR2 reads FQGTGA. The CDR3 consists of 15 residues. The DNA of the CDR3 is TGTGCCAGCAGCCGAGGACAGGGGCACACAGATACGCAGTATTTT. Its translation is CASSRGQGHTDTQYF.

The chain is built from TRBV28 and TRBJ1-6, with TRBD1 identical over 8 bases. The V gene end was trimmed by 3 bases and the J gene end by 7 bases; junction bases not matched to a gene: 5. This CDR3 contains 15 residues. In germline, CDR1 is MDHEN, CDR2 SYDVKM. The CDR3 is CASSLDRARNSPLHF. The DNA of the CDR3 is TGTGCCAGCAGTTTGGACAGGGCGAGGAATTCACCCCTCCACTTT. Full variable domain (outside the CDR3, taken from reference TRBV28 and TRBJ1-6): DVKVTQSSRYLVKRTGEKVFLECVQDMDHENMFWYRQDPGLGLRLIYFSYDVKMKEKGDIPEGYSVSREKKERFSLILESASTNQTSMYLCASSLDRARNSPLHFGNGTRLTVT.

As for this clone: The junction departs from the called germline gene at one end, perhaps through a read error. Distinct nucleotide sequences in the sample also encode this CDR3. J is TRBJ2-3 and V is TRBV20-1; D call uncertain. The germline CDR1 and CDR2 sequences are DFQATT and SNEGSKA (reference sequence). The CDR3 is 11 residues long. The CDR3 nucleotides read TGTAGTGCTAGTCCCGGGGATACGCAGTATTTT. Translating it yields CSASPGDTQYF.

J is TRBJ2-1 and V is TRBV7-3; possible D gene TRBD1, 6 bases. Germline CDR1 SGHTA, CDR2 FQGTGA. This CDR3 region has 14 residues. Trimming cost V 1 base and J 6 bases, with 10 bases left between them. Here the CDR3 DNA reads TGTGCCAGCAGCTTAATGAGGGGGAGCAATGAGCAGTTCTTC. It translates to CASSLMRGSNEQFF.

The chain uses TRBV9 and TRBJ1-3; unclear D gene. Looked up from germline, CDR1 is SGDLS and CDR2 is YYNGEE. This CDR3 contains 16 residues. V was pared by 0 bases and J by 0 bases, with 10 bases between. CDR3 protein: CASSVEPSSSGNTIYF. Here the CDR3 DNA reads TGTGCCAGCAGCGTAGAACCCTCGAGCTCTGGAAACACCATATATTTT.

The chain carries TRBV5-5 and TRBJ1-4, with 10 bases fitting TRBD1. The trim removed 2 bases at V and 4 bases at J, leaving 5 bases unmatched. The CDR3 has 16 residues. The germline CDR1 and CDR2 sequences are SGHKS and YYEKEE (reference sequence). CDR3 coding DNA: TGTGCCAGCAGCTTACGCGGACAGGGGGTTAATGAAAAACTGTTTTTT. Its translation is CASSLRGQGVNEKLFF.

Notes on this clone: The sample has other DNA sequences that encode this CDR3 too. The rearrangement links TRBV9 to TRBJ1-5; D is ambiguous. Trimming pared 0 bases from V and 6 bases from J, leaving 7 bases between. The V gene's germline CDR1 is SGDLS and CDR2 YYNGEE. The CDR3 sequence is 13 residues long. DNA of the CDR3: TGTGCCAGCAGCGTAGACCCGGGTCAGCCCCAGCATTTT. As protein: CASSVDPGQPQHF.

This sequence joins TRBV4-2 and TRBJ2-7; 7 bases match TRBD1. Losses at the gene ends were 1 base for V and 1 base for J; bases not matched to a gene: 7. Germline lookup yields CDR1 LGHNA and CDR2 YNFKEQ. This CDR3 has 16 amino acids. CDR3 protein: CASSQAGTAISYEQYF. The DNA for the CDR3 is TGTGCCAGCAGCCAAGCCGGGACAGCGATTTCCTACGAGCAGTACTTC.